The T cell receptor beta chain under discussion was sequenced for a study of T-cell reconstitution after alpha-beta-depleted transplantation in children. Unique molecular identifiers were used in preparing the TCRbeta library. TCRdb independently ran MiXCR on the PCR reads; one entry per CDR3 protein. The sample includes 450,000 to 700,000 distinct CDR3 sequences, 25% to 30% seen only once; the top ten take less than 40%. V was clipped by 0 bases and J by 5 bases, with 14 bases between them. Per the germline V gene, CDR1 is SGHRS and CDR2 is YFSETQ. The CDR3 length is 15 residues. This clonotype was observed a few times. Its antigen is as yet unknown. The study, taken as a whole, reports: Day-60 TCRbeta diversity that was high in some patients was derived from surviving recipient T cells and thymic progenitors.

This TCR derives from a boy younger than two with Wiskott-Aldrich syndrome, due to receive a stem cell transplant. The sequences come from PBMCs, collected before TCRalphabeta/CD19-depleted stem cell transplant. This rearrangement joins TRBV5-1 to TRBJ2-5; D uncertain. The CDR3 spells CASSLDVFVRETQYF. In nucleotides, the CDR3 is TGCGCCAGCAGCTTGGATGTTTTTGTTCGGGAGACCCAGTACTTC.